This TCR beta chain stems from a study of T cells in Graves' hyperthyroidism and ophthalmopathy. Study-level results: Ophthalmopathy and stable hyperthyroidism were separated by a 13 V-J model. Prediction of ophthalmopathy progression came a median around 6.1 months pre-onset.

Over 9 ml of fresh peripheral blood supplied the PBMCs. On this clonotype: Its antigen is still unknown.

Germline V lookup: CDR1 SGHRS, CDR2 YFSETQ. CDR3 length: 18 residues. The ends lost 3 bases at V and 1 base at J; junction bases unmatched: 15. From RNA transcripts, TCR beta CDR3 regions were amplified. In the first-round RT-PCR of the TCR CDR3, the HTBI primer set was used. TCRdb re-analysed the multiplex PCR reads in MiXCR, keeping a single row per CDR3 protein. The sample includes about 420,000 distinct CDR3 sequences, roughly 13% seen only once; the top ten take 5.3%. J is TRBJ1-2 and V is TRBV5-1, with 7 bases fitting TRBD1. Sequenced: blood. The clonotype was recovered from a woman between 18 and 29 years old with Graves' hyperthyroidism. DNA for the CDR3: TGCGCCAGCAGCTCTGAAATTGCCTCGGGACAGCATAACTATGGCTACACCTTC. Translating gives CASSSEIASGQHNYGYTF.